This T cell receptor beta chain was observed in a study of tumor T cells in aggressive B-cell lymphoma. This CDR3 has 14 residues. Between the trimmed V and J ends, which lost 2 bases and 0 bases, there was a span of 8 bases. Germline CDR1 SGHRS, CDR2 YFSETQ. TCRdb's copy holds only in-frame clones and misses some; the assay was immunoSEQ multiplex PCR. The table shows roughly 2,800 clones, with around nine tenths occurring only once. The sequence came from an adult with diffuse large B cell lymphoma. Sequencing used tumor tissue. This chain links TRBV5-1 with TRBJ2-5, with D possibly being TRBD1 (5 bases). The CDR3 is CASSFGAYQETQYF. CDR3 DNA sequence: TGCGCCAGCAGCTTTGGGGCATACCAAGAGACCCAGTACTTC.